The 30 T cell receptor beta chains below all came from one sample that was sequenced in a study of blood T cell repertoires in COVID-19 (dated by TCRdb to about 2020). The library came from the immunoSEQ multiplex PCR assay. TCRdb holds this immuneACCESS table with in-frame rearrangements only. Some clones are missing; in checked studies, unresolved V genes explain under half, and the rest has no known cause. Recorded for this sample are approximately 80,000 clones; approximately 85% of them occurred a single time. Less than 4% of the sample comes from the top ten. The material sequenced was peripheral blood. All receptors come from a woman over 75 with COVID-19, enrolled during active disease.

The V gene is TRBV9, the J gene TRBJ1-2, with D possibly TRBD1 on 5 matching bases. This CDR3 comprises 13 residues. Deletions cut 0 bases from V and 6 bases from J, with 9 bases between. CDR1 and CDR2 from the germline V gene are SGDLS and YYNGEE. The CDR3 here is CASSVEGSDGYTF. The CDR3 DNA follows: TGTGCCAGCAGCGTAGAGGGGTCGGATGGCTACACCTTC.

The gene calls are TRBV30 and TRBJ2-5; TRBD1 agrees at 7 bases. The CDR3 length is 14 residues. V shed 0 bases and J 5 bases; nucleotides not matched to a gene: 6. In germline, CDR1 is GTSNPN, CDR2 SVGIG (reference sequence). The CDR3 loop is CAWSVQGGRETQYF. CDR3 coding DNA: TGTGCCTGGAGTGTACAAGGGGGCCGGGAGACCCAGTACTTC.

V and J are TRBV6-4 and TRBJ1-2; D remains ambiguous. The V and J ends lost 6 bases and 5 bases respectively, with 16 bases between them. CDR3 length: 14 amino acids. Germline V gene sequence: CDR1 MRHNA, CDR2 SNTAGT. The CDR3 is CASSHTGNGYGYTF. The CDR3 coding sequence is TGTGCCAGCAGCCATACCGGGAACGGGTATGGCTACACCTTC.

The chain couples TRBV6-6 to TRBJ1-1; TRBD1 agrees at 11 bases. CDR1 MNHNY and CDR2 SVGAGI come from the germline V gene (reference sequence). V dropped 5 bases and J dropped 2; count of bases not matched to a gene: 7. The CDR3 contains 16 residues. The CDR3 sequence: CASSRRTGGLNTEAFF. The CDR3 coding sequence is TGTGCCAGCAGTCGACGGACAGGGGGCCTCAACACTGAAGCTTTCTTT.

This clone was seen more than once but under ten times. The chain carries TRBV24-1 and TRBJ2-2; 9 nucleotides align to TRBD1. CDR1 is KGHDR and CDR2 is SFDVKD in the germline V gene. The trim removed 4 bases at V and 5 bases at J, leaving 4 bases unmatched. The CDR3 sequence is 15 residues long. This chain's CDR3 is CATSDRDRVTGELFF. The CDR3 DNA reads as TGTGCCACCAGTGACAGGGACAGGGTTACCGGGGAGCTGTTTTTT.

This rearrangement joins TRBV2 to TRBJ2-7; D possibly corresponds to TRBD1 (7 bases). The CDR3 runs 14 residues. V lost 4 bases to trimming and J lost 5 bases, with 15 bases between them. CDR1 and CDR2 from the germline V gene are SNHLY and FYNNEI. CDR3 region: CASSVGRGAHEQYF. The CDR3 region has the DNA TGTGCCAGCAGTGTTGGCAGGGGGGCTCACGAGCAGTACTTC.

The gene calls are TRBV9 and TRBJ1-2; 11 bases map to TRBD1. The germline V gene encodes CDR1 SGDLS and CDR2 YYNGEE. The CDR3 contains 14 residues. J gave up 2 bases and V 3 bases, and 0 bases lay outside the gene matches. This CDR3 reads CASSGDRGNYGYTF. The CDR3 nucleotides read TGTGCCAGCAGCGGGGACAGGGGGAACTATGGCTACACCTTC.

In DNA, the CDR3 is TGTGCCAGCAGCCTGACAGGGGTGAGTTCACCCCTCCACTTT. It encodes CASSLTGVSSPLHF. The chain uses TRBV3-1 (or the pseudogene TRBV3-2) and TRBJ1-6; 8 positions agree with TRBD1. The length of the CDR3 is 14 residues. Germline V gene sequence: CDR1 LGHDT, CDR2 YNNKEL (reference sequence). With V trimmed by 4 bases and J by 9 bases, 5 bases remained unmatched.

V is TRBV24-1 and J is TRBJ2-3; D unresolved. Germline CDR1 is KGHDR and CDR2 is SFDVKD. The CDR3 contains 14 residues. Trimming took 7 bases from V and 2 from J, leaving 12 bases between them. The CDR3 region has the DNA TGTGCCACCAGCCACAGTTCTGCCACAGATACGCAGTATTTT. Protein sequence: CATSHSSATDTQYF.

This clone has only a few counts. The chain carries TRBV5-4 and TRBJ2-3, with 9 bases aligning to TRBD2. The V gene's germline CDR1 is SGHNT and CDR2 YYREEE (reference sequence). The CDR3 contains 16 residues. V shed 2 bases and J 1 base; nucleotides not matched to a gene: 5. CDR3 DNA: TGTGCCAGCAGCTTCAAGCGGGGGGCGCGCACAGATACGCAGTATTTT. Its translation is CASSFKRGARTDTQYF.

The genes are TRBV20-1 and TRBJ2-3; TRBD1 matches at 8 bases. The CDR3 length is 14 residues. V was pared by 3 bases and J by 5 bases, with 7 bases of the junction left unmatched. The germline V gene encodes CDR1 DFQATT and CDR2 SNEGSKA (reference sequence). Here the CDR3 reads CSASRTGYRDTQYF. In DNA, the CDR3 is TGCAGTGCTAGTCGGACAGGGTACCGAGATACGCAGTATTTT.

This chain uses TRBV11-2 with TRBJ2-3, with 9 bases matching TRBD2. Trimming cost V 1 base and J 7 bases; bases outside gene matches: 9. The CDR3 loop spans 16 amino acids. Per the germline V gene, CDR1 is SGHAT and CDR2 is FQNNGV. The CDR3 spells CASSLVGSGRLNTQYF. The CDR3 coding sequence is TGTGCCAGCAGCTTAGTGGGCAGCGGGAGGTTAAATACGCAGTATTTT. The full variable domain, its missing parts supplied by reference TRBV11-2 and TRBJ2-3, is EAGVAQSPRYKIIEKRQSVAFWCNPISGHATLYWYQQILGQGPKLLIQFQNNGVVDDSQLPKDRFSAERLKGVDSTLKIQPAKLEDSAVYLCASSLVGSGRLNTQYFGPGTRLTVL.

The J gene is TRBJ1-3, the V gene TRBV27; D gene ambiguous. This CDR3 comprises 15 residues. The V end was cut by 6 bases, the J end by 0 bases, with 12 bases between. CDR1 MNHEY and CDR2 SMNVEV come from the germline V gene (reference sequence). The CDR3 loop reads CASRTSFSSGNTIYF. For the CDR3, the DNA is TGTGCCAGCAGGACAAGCTTTAGCTCTGGAAACACCATATATTTT.

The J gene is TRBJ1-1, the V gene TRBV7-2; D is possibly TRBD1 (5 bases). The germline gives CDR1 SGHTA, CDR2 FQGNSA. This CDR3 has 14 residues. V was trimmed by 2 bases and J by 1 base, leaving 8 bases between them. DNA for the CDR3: TGTGCCAGCAGCTTAAAACAGGAGAACACTGAAGCTTTCTTT. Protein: CASSLKQENTEAFF. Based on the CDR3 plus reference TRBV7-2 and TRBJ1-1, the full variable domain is GAGVSQSPSNKVTEKGKDVELRCDPISGHTALYWYRQSLGQGLEFLIYFQGNSAPDKSGLPSDRFSAERTGGSVSTLTIQRTQQEDSAVYLCASSLKQENTEAFFGQGTRLTVV.

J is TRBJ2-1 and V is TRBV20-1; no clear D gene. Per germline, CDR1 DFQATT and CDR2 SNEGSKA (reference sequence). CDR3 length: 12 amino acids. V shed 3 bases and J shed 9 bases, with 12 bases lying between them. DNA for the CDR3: TGCAGTGCTAGTCCTTCTATAACTGAGCAGTTCTTC. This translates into CSASPSITEQFF.

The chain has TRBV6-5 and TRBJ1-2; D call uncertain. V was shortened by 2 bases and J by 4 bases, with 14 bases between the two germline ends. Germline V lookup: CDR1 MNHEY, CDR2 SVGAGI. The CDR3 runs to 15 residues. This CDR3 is CASSYDVARGYGYTF. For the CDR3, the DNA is TGTGCCAGCAGTTACGATGTAGCTCGCGGCTATGGCTACACCTTC.

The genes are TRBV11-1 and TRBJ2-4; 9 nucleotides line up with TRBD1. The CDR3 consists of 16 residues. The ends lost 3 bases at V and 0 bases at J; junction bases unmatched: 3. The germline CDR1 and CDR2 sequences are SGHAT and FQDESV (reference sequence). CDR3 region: CASSFGQGLAKNIQYF. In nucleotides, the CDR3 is TGTGCCAGCAGCTTTGGACAGGGGTTAGCCAAAAACATTCAGTACTTC.

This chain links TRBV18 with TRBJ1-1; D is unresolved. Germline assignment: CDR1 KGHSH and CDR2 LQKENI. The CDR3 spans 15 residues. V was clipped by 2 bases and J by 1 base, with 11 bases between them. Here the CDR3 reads CASSPLAGTNTEAFF. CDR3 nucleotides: TGTGCCAGCTCACCATTGGCAGGAACGAACACTGAAGCTTTCTTT.

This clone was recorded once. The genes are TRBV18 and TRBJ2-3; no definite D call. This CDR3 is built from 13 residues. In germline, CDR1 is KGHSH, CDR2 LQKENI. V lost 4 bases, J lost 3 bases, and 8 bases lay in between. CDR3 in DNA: TGTGCCAGCTCACTGACGGGTACAGATACGCAGTATTTT. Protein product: CASSLTGTDTQYF.

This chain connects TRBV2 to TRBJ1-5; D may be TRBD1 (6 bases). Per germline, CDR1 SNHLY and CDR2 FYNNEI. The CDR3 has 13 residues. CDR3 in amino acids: CAWGGDGNQPQHF. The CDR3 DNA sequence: TGTGCTTGGGGGGGCGACGGCAATCAGCCCCAGCATTTT.

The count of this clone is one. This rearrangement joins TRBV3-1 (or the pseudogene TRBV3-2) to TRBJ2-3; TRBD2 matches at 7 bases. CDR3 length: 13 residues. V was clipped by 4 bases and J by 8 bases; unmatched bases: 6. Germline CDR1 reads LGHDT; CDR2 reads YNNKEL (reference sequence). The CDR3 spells CASSRGGSATQYF. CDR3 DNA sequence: TGTGCCAGCAGCCGGGGGGGTAGCGCTACGCAGTATTTT.

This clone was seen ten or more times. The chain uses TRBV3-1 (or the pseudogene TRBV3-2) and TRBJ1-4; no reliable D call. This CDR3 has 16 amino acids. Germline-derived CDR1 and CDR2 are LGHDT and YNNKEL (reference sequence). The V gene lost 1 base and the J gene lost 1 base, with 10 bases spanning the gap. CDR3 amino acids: CASSQGFGRTNEKLFF. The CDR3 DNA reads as TGTGCCAGCAGCCAAGGTTTTGGGAGAACTAATGAAAAACTGTTTTTT.

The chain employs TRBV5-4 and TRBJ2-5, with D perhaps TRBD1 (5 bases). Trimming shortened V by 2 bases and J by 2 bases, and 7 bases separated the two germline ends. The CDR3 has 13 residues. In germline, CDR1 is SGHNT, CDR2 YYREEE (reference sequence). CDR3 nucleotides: TGTGCCAGCAGCTTCCCAGGGCAAGAGACCCAGTACTTC. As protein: CASSFPGQETQYF.

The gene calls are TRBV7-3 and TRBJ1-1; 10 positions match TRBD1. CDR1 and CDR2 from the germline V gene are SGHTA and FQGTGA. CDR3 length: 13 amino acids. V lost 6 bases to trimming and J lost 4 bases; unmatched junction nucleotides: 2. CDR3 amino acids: CASSGQGGTEAFF. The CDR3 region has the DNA TGTGCCAGCAGTGGACAGGGGGGCACTGAAGCTTTCTTT.

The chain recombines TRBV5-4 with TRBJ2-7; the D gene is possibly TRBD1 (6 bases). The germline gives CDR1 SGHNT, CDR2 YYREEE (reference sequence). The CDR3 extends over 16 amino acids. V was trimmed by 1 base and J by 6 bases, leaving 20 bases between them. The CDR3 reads CASSLPGPGEMGEQYF. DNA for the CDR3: TGTGCCAGCAGCTTGCCTGGGCCAGGGGAAATGGGCGAGCAGTACTTC.

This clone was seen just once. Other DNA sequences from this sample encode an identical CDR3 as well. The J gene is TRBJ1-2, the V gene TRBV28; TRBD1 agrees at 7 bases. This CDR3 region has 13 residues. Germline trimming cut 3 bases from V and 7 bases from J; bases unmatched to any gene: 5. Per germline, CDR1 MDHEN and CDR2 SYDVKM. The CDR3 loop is CASSFRQGSGYTF. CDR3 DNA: TGTGCCAGCAGTTTTCGACAGGGTAGTGGCTACACCTTC.

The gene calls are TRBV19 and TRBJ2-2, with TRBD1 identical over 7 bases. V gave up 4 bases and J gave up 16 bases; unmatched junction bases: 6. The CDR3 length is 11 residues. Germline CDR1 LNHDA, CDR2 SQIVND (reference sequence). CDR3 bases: TGTGCCAGTAGTACGGGACAGAACCAGTTTTTT. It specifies CASSTGQNQFF.

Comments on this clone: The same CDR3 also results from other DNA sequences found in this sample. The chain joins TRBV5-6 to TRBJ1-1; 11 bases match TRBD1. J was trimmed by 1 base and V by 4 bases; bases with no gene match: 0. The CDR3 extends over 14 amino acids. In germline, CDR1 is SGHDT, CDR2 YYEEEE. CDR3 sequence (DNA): TGTGCCAGCAGCGGGACAGGGGGGAACACTGAAGCTTTCTTT. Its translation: CASSGTGGNTEAFF.

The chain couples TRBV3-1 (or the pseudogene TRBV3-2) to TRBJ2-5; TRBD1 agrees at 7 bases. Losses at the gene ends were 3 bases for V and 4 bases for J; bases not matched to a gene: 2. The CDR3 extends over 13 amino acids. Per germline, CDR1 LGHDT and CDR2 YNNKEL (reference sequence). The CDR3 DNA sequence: TGTGCCAGCAGCCATAACAGGGGAGAGACCCAGTACTTC. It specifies CASSHNRGETQYF.

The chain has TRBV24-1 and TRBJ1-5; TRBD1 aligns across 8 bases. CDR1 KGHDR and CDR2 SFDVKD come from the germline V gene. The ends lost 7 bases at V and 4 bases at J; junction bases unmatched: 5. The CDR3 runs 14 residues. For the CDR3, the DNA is TGTGCCACCAGAAAGACAGGGGATAATCAGCCCCAGCATTTT. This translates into CATRKTGDNQPQHF.